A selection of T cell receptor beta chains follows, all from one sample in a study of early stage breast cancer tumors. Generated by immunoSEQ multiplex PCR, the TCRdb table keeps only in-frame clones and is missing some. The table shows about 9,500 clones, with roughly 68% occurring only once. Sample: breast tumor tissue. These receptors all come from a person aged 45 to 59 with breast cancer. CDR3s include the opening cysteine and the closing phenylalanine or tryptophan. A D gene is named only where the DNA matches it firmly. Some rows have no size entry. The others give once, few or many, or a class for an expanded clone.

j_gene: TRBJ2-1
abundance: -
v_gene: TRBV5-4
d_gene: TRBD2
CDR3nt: TGTGCCAGCAGATTAGGGCTTTCCGGGGGGAATGAGCAGTTCTTC
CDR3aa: CASRLGLSGGNEQFF

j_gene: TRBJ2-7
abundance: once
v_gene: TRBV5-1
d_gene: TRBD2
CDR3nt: TGCGCCAGCAGCAAGCGGGACGGGTCCTACGAGCAGTACTTC
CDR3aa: CASSKRDGSYEQYF

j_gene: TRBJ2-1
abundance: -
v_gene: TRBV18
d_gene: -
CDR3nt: TGTGCCAGCTCACCAAACAATGAGCAGTTCTTC
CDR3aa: CASSPNNEQFF

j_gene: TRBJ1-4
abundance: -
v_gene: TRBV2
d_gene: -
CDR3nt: TGTGCCAGCAGCCGGGACCTAGCACGCGAAAAACTGTTTTTT
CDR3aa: CASSRDLAREKLFF

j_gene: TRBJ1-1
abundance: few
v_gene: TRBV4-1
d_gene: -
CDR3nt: TGCGCCAGCAGCCAAGAATCCTTGAACACTGAAGCTTTCTTT
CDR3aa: CASSQESLNTEAFF

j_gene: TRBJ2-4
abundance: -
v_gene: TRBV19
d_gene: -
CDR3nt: TGTGCCAGTAGTATACCGCAGGGGGCCAAAAACATTCAGTACTTC
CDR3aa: CASSIPQGAKNIQYF

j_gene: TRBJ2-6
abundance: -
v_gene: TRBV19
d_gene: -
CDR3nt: TGTGCCAGTAGTAATTCCCTCAGGGCACTTAAAGATTCTGGGGCCAACGTCCTGACTTTC
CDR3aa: CASSNSLRALKDSGANVLTF

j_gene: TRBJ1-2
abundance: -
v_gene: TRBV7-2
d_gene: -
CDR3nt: TGTGCCAGCAGCTTAGCAGCGGGTCGCTATGGCTACACCTTC
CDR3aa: CASSLAAGRYGYTF

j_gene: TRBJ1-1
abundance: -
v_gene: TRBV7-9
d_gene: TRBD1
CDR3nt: TGTGCCAGCAGTCCTCAAGGGCCGTTGGCAGGGGGCAAGACTGAAGCTTTCTTT
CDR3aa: CASSPQGPLAGGKTEAFF

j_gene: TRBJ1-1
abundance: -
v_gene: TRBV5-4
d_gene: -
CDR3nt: TGTGCCAGCAGCTTGGGTGGGATGAACACTGAAGCTTTCTTT
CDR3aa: CASSLGGMNTEAFF

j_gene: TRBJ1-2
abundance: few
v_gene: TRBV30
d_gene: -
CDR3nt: TGTGCCTGGAGTTGGACAGATAGACCTAACTATGGCTACACCTTC
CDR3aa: CAWSWTDRPNYGYTF

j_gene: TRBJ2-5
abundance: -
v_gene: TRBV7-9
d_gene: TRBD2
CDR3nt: TGTGCCAGCAGCCATCCTAGCGGGAGTGGAGAGACCCAGTACTTC
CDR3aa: CASSHPSGSGETQYF

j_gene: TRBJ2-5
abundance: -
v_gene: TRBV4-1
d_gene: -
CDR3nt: TGCGCCAGCAGCCCGACAGTCCAAGAGACCCAGTACTTC
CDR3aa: CASSPTVQETQYF

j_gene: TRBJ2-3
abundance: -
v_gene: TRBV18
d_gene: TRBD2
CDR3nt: TGTGCCAGCTCACCACTTTTAGCGGGAATAAGCACAGATACGCAGTATTTT
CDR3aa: CASSPLLAGISTDTQYF

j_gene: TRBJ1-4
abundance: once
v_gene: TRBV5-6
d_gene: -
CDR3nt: TGTGCCAGCAGCTTCAACAGCCCGGGGGAAAAACTGTTTTTT
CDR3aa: CASSFNSPGEKLFF

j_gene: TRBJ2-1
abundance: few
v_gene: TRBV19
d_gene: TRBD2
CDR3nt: TGTGCCAGTAGCCCTGGGCGGGAGCACAATGAGCAGTTCTTC
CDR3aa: CASSPGREHNEQFF

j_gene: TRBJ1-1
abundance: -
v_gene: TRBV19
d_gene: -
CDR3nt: TGTGCCACTACGGGGGGGGCGGCTGAAGCTTTCTTT
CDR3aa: CATTGGAAEAFF